This T cell receptor (beta chain) was sequenced in a study of shared clonotypes between healthy human individuals. Study information: Samples came from a couple of female and a few male donors aged 18 to 49.

The healthy adult donors were HIV-negative and reported no recent acute infections or vaccinations. Assay used: immunoSEQ multiplex PCR; TCRdb lists only in-frame clones, some missing. The sample contains some 500,000 clones, 70% to 85% of which appear only once. This clone came up a few times. The germline gives CDR1 GTSNPN, CDR2 SVGIG (reference sequence). This CDR3 contains 12 residues. Trimming stripped 2 bases from V and 1 base from J, with 5 bases between. The sequence was obtained from a woman in her thirties or forties in good health. Some clones in this sample may be carry-over from other donors' samples. V and J are TRBV30 and TRBJ1-1; no definite D call. What was sequenced was PBMCs. The CDR3 sequence is CAWSPRNTEAFF. DNA of the CDR3: TGTGCCTGGAGTCCACGGAACACTGAAGCTTTCTTT.